Listed below are T cell receptor beta chains from one sample, sequenced in a study of blood T cell repertoires in COVID-19. Profiled with immunoSEQ multiplex PCR; TCRdb holds only in-frame clones, not every one. The sample has about 16,000 clones, approximately 90% seen once. Sequencing input: peripheral blood. All receptors come from a human donor in a cohort sampled during active COVID-19. Each CDR3 is given with its conserved first and last residue. Fields, in order: D gene, clone size, J gene, V gene, CDR3 length, CDR3 protein, CDR3 DNA. The D gene is left open where the match is weak. Expanded clones are given a class, and other clones once, few, many or no size at all.

d_gene: .; abundance: .; j_gene: TRBJ1-3; v_gene: TRBV6-5; len: 14; CDR3aa: CASSYSRSGNTIYF; CDR3nt: TGTGCCAGCAGTTATTCGAGGTCGGGAAACACCATATATTTT
d_gene: .; abundance: .; j_gene: TRBJ2-2; v_gene: TRBV7-2; len: 16; CDR3aa: CASSPRQVFGTGELFF; CDR3nt: TGTGCCAGCAGCCCCCGACAGGTTTTCGGCACCGGGGAGCTGTTTTTT
d_gene: .; abundance: .; j_gene: TRBJ1-1; v_gene: TRBV5-8; len: 14; CDR3aa: CASSLSAGNTEAFF; CDR3nt: TGTGCCAGCAGCTTGTCAGCGGGGAACACTGAAGCTTTCTTT
d_gene: TRBD1; abundance: .; j_gene: TRBJ1-4; v_gene: TRBV28; len: 15; CDR3aa: CASSLRQGSHEKLFF; CDR3nt: TGTGCCAGCAGCCTTCGACAGGGATCACATGAAAAACTGTTTTTT
d_gene: .; abundance: .; j_gene: TRBJ1-2; v_gene: TRBV7-9; len: 14; CDR3aa: CASSPTTGLYGYTF; CDR3nt: TGTGCCAGCAGCCCCACGACAGGCCTGTATGGCTACACCTTC
d_gene: .; abundance: .; j_gene: TRBJ1-6; v_gene: TRBV7-2; len: 16; CDR3aa: CASSLVGGGEHSPLHF; CDR3nt: TGTGCCAGCAGCTTAGTAGGTGGAGGGGAGCATTCACCCCTCCACTTT
d_gene: TRBD2; abundance: .; j_gene: TRBJ2-3; v_gene: TRBV11-2; len: 16; CDR3aa: CASSRGLAGGTDTQYF; CDR3nt: TGTGCCAGCAGCCGGGGACTAGCGGGCGGCACAGATACGCAGTATTTT
d_gene: .; abundance: .; j_gene: TRBJ2-2; v_gene: TRBV7-8; len: 15; CDR3aa: CASSLRRVNTGELFF; CDR3nt: TGTGCCAGCAGCTTAAGGCGGGTGAACACCGGGGAGCTGTTTTTT
d_gene: TRBD1; abundance: .; j_gene: TRBJ2-2; v_gene: TRBV19; len: 15; CDR3aa: CASTPQGRNTGELFF; CDR3nt: TGTGCCAGTACCCCACAGGGGCGGAACACCGGGGAGCTGTTTTTT
d_gene: .; abundance: few; j_gene: TRBJ2-1; v_gene: TRBV19; len: 15; CDR3aa: CASSIERGPYNEQFF; CDR3nt: TGTGCCAGTAGTATAGAGCGGGGGCCGTACAATGAGCAGTTCTTC
d_gene: .; abundance: .; j_gene: TRBJ1-1; v_gene: TRBV30; len: 13; CDR3aa: CAWTGTVNTEAFF; CDR3nt: TGTGCCTGGACTGGAACAGTGAACACTGAAGCTTTCTTT
d_gene: .; abundance: .; j_gene: TRBJ2-3; v_gene: TRBV10-1; len: 10; CDR3aa: CANGTRPEYF; CDR3nt: TGCGCCAACGGGACTCGCCCCGAGTATTTT
d_gene: TRBD1; abundance: once; j_gene: TRBJ1-2; v_gene: TRBV20-1; len: 14; CDR3aa: CSASSAGGRSGYTF; CDR3nt: TGCAGTGCTAGTTCTGCAGGGGGCCGGAGTGGCTACACCTTC
d_gene: .; abundance: .; j_gene: TRBJ2-5; v_gene: TRBV7-3; len: 13; CDR3aa: CASSSGVQETQYF; CDR3nt: TGTGCCAGCAGCTCAGGGGTACAAGAGACCCAGTACTTC
d_gene: .; abundance: .; j_gene: TRBJ2-6; v_gene: TRBV23-1; len: 18; CDR3aa: CASSHAMVEVSGANVLTF; CDR3nt: TGCGCCAGCAGTCATGCCATGGTAGAAGTCTCTGGGGCCAACGTCCTGACTTTC
d_gene: .; abundance: .; j_gene: TRBJ2-1; v_gene: TRBV10-3; len: 12; CDR3aa: CAISEDYYEQFF; CDR3nt: TGTGCCATCAGTGAGGACTATTATGAGCAGTTCTTC
d_gene: TRBD1; abundance: once; j_gene: TRBJ1-6; v_gene: TRBV27; len: 17; CDR3aa: CASSRHFGTGEGGPLHF; CDR3nt: TGTGCCAGCAGTCGGCACTTTGGGACAGGGGAGGGTGGACCCCTCCACTTT
d_gene: TRBD2; abundance: .; j_gene: TRBJ2-2; v_gene: TRBV20-1; len: 15; CDR3aa: CSASGLAGVSGELFF; CDR3nt: TGCAGTGCTAGTGGACTAGCGGGGGTTAGCGGGGAGCTGTTTTTT
d_gene: TRBD2; abundance: .; j_gene: TRBJ2-7; v_gene: TRBV4-1; len: 16; CDR3aa: CASSQGGGTLHYEQYF; CDR3nt: TGCGCCAGCAGCCAAGGCGGGGGGACATTACACTACGAGCAGTACTTC
d_gene: .; abundance: .; j_gene: TRBJ1-5; v_gene: TRBV7-8; len: 13; CDR3aa: CASSLTQNQPQHF; CDR3nt: TGTGCCAGCAGCTTAACACAAAATCAGCCCCAGCATTTT
d_gene: .; abundance: .; j_gene: TRBJ2-1; v_gene: TRBV7-3; len: 13; CDR3aa: CASSKNLGAEQFF; CDR3nt: TGTGCCAGCAGTAAAAACCTAGGCGCCGAGCAGTTCTTC
d_gene: .; abundance: .; j_gene: TRBJ2-7; v_gene: TRBV6-5; len: 15; CDR3aa: CASSYSGLNSYEQYF; CDR3nt: TGTGCCAGCAGTTACTCGGGGCTAAACTCCTACGAGCAGTACTTC
d_gene: .; abundance: .; j_gene: TRBJ2-3; v_gene: TRBV6-1; len: 16; CDR3aa: CASSEISAGGTDTQYF; CDR3nt: TGTGCCAGCAGTGAAATTTCGGCAGGGGGCACAGATACGCAGTATTTT
d_gene: .; abundance: .; j_gene: TRBJ1-2; v_gene: TRBV10-3; len: 14; CDR3aa: CAISEYRGDSGYTF; CDR3nt: TGTGCCATCAGTGAGTATCGAGGAGACAGTGGCTACACCTTC
d_gene: .; abundance: .; j_gene: TRBJ2-7; v_gene: TRBV19; len: 13; CDR3aa: CASSMRPTYEQYF; CDR3nt: TGTGCCAGTAGTATGAGGCCCACCTACGAGCAGTACTTC
d_gene: TRBD1; abundance: once; j_gene: TRBJ2-2; v_gene: TRBV7-6; len: 15; CDR3aa: CASSSSGGRTGELFF; CDR3nt: TGTGCCAGCAGCTCCTCAGGGGGCCGGACCGGGGAGCTGTTTTTT